Below, one T cell receptor beta chain is given with its context. It lacks a known antigen. No much larger clone is present one base from it, and per-base qualities are unavailable. Genomic DNA was extracted from sorted cells for sequencing of the TCRbeta CDR3 region. The immunoSEQ Assay was used to sequence the TCRbeta CDR3 regions. The table was pulled from immuneACCESS by TCRdb, which kept in-frame rearrangements only. Such tables lose some clones; where checked, under half of the loss comes from unresolved V genes, and the rest has no known cause. For this sample the table gives about 46,000 clones, of which approximately 91% were detected only once. The top ten clonotypes cover around 3.5% of the sample. From cysteine to phenylalanine, the CDR3 is 13 amino acids long. This entry keeps only the CDR3 DNA: 39 bases, framed from base 1. V was cut back by 6 bases and J by 10 bases, leaving a gap of 17 bases between them. From the germline V gene, CDR1 is SGHRS and CDR2 is YFSETQ.

This sample stems from a study of OX40 agonist ivuxolimab in advanced cancers. About the investigation overall: Ivuxolimab was an agonistic, fully human IgG2 monoclonal antibody directed against OX40 (CD134), a costimulatory receptor. The point of sequencing TCRbeta in the periphery was to test whether ivuxolimab changed TCR sequence diversity and drove clonal T-cell expansion. In the dose-escalation cohort, 82.7% of patients were male, and the mean age was about 55 years, with a range of about 23 to 90. Intravenous ivuxolimab was administered to patients every 2 weeks at six dose levels: 0.01, 0.1, 0.3, 1.5, 3 and 10 mg/kg. The monotherapy dose-escalation portion (N of about 52 patients) of the phase I ivuxolimab trial is reported in the paper. Three dose-escalation patients achieved partial responses, one with hepatocellular carcinoma and two with cutaneous melanoma. Patients were allowed to have had prior anti-PD-1, anti-PD-L1 or anti-CTLA-4 therapy, and 40% to 45% of the dose-escalation patients had been treated with checkpoint inhibitors. Of the approximately 54 dose-escalation patients, hepatocellular carcinoma was present in about 20, melanoma in about 15, renal cell carcinoma in 9 and head and neck cancer in 9.

Beyond this particular receptor, the publication reports: Low levels of normalized T-cell clonal expansion were also shown by some nonresponding patients. The antigen specificity of the clonally expanded peripheral T cells was not determined. Clonal expansion of both CD4+ and CD8+ blood T cells was observed from baseline to week 6 at doses 0.1 to 3.0 mg/kg. After ivuxolimab, expanded clones were on average more numerous among CD8+ T cells than among CD4+ T cells. Partial responders in the 0.1-3.0 mg/kg groups had among the lowest normalized peripheral clonal expansion, especially among CD8+ T cells.

The trial excluded patients who had a history of autoimmune disease or were on systemic immunosuppression. Peripheral blood for TCR sequencing was collected from all dose cohorts at baseline, on cycle 4 day 1, and on cycle 7 day 1. The samples were drawn from a first-in-human, open-label, multicenter phase I dose-escalation trial of ivuxolimab. Adults with locally advanced or metastatic melanoma, renal cell carcinoma, hepatocellular carcinoma or head and neck squamous cell carcinoma were enrolled in the trial. Before TCR sequencing, CD4+ T cells and CD8+ T cells from peripheral blood were sorted into separate populations.

This receptor chain uses TRBV5-1 and TRBJ2-1; no D gene can be assigned with confidence. The receptor was isolated from an adult with an advanced solid tumor such as melanoma, head and neck, liver or kidney cancer. This specimen consisted of CD4+ or CD8+ T cells sorted from blood, obtained in a trial of the OX40 agonist ivuxolimab. The CDR3 region has the sequence CASTKLPLTEQFF. The bases are TGCGCCAGCACCAAGCTTCCCTTAACAGAGCAGTTCTTC.